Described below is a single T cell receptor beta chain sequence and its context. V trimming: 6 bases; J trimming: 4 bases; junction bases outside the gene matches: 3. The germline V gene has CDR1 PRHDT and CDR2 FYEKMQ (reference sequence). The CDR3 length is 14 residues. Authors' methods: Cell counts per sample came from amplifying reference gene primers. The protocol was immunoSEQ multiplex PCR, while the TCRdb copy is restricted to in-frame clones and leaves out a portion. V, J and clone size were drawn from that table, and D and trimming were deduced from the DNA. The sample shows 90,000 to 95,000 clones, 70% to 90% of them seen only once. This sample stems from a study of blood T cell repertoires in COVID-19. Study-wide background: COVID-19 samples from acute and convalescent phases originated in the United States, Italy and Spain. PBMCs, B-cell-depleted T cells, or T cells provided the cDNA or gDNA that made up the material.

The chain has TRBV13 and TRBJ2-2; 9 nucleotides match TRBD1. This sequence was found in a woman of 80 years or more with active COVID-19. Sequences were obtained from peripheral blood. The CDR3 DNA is TGTGCCAGCAGACAGACAGGGGGCACCGGGGAGCTGTTTTTT. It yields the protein CASRQTGGTGELFF.